This T cell receptor (beta chain) was sequenced in a study of blood T cell repertoires in COVID-19. Clones were read by immunoSEQ multiplex PCR, and TCRdb kept only the in-frame ones, dropping some. The repertoire holds under 70,000 clones, with around 90% as singletons. Sample: peripheral blood. The TCR was taken from a man aged 55 to 70 with active COVID-19.

The CDR3 here is CATSDSFSGSETQYF. CDR3 DNA sequence: TGTGCCACCAGTGATTCCTTTAGCGGGAGTGAGACCCAGTACTTC. V gene TRBV24-1 combines with J gene TRBJ2-5; 9 bases are shared with TRBD2. The germline CDR1 and CDR2 sequences are KGHDR and SFDVKD. The ends lost 2 bases at V and 5 bases at J; junction bases unmatched: 5. The CDR3 extends over 15 amino acids.